The source of this T cell receptor (beta chain) is a study of blood T cell repertoires in COVID-19 (dated by TCRdb to about 2020). General notes on the study: Collaborator samples came from the United States, Italy and Spain and covered acute and convalescent phases of COVID-19. Subjects who had been exposed to COVID-19, were actively infected with it, or had recovered from it provided the deeply sampled blood TCRbeta repertoires that made up the dataset. Where available, HLA class I and class II types were taken from metadata supplied by the sample provider and were not determined by assay-based typing. Nearly every sample came with metadata listing a de-identified subject ID, COVID-19 status, age in years and sex. Samples were obtained from the ongoing ImmuneRACE study (first 160 participants) and from about 1,300 subjects provided by 6 global collaborators. The material from the prospective study consisted of cDNA or gDNA derived from T cells, B-cell-depleted T cells, or PBMCs. The repertoires were released in a freely available public database intended as a resource for research on the immune response to SARS-CoV-2.

The germline V gene supplies CDR1 LGHNA and CDR2 YSLEER. V and J are trimmed by 1 base and 4 bases, and the gene matches miss 4 bases of the junction. Including cysteine and phenylalanine, the CDR3 has 16 amino acids. The CDR3 DNA has 48 bases and is translated from base 1. Each collaborating institution followed its own protocols to collect whole blood in K2EDTA tubes. For TCRbeta analysis, collaborators shipped samples in one of three forms: frozen whole blood, isolated PBMCs, or DNA extracted from either of those sample types. This clone was observed a single time. What this receptor recognizes is not known. No quality values exist for individual bases; no much larger clone is one base distant. The full study reports these points: How much clinical and demographic metadata was included differed by source and by participant, and the metadata was provided uncurated.

The immunoSEQ Assay, a bias-controlled multiplex PCR, was used to amplify TCRbeta CDR3 regions from genomic DNA. Under the source paper's analysis protocol: Within the assay, amplification of reference gene primers was used to estimate how many nucleated cells each sample contained. Sequence reads were collapsed and filtered to measure the absolute abundance of every unique TCRbeta CDR3 rearrangement. For each sample, productive Simpson clonality was calculated as the square root of Simpson's diversity index across productive rearrangements. The clones in this table, taken by TCRdb from immuneACCESS, are in-frame only. Not every clone is retained; where verified, under half of the shortfall comes from an unresolved V gene, and the cause of the rest is unknown. V, J and clone size are those of that table, while D and trimming were read from the DNA. The sample has about 88,000 clones on record, 89% of them singletons. The ten largest account for 5% to 5.5% of the sample.

The sequence is built from TRBV4-3 and TRBJ2-7, and TRBD2 aligns with 13 junction nucleotides. Sequenced sample: peripheral blood. The sequence came from an elderly woman with active COVID-19. The CDR3 protein sequence reads: CASSQVGLAGAYEQYF. The nucleotide sequence reads as follows: TGCGCCAGCAGCCAAGTCGGACTAGCGGGAGCGTACGAGCAGTACTTC.